Below, 26 T cell receptor beta chains from the same sample are listed, as sequenced in a study of T-cell reconstitution after alpha-beta-depleted transplantation in children. Using unique molecular identifiers, the investigators prepared the TCRbeta library. Each CDR3 protein gets one entry after TCRdb re-called the PCR reads with MiXCR. The table includes roughly 100,000 distinct CDR3 sequences, about 8% detected once. The source material was PBMCs, sampled before TCRalphabeta/CD19-depleted stem cell transplant. These receptor sequences come from a boy aged 2 to 10 with acute lymphoblastic leukemia, due to receive a stem cell transplant.

This clonotype was detected ten times or more. J is TRBJ2-1 and V is TRBV5-1; 8 bases line up with TRBD1. Germline lookup yields CDR1 SGHRS and CDR2 YFSETQ. The ends lost 6 bases at V and 7 bases at J; junction bases unmatched: 12. This CDR3 is 15 amino acids long. The CDR3 region is CASNRWTGTGNEQFF. The CDR3 DNA is TGCGCCAGCAACCGCTGGACAGGGACGGGGAATGAGCAGTTCTTC.

Many counts were recorded for this clonotype. This sequence joins TRBV6-2 or TRBV6-3 and TRBJ2-3; D is unclear. This CDR3 has 11 amino acids. Germline lookup yields CDR1 MNHEY and CDR2 SVGEGT. Trimming took off 8 bases at V and 4 bases at J, with 7 bases between the two ends. CDR3 nucleotide sequence: TGTGCCAGCGCCTCCCCAGATACGCAGTATTTT. Protein: CASASPDTQYF.

This clonotype was seen many times. This chain joins TRBV27 and TRBJ2-1; 8 bases align to TRBD2. The CDR3 runs to 15 residues. Germline CDR1 reads MNHEY; CDR2 reads SMNVEV (reference sequence). V lost 5 bases to trimming and J lost 7 bases; unmatched junction nucleotides: 10. The CDR3 DNA is TGTGCCAGCAGTCCCGGGGGGGGCCGGGGGAATGAGCAGTTCTTC. Translating it yields CASSPGGGRGNEQFF.

This clonotype appeared a few times. The CDR3 nucleotides read TGTGCCAGCAGCCCAATAGCGGGGGATCTCGGGACCCAGTACTTC. Protein: CASSPIAGDLGTQYF. This rearrangement joins TRBV7-9 to TRBJ2-5, with 9 bases lining up with TRBD2. Germline lookup yields CDR1 SEHNR and CDR2 FQNEAQ (reference sequence). After removal of 5 bases from V and 7 bases from J, the junction contained 11 bases not matched to a gene. CDR3 size: 15 residues.

The chain carries TRBV7-2 and TRBJ2-1, with 11 bases fitting TRBD2. V lost 5 bases, J lost 12 bases, and 3 bases stayed unmatched. The CDR3 runs 12 residues. Looked up from germline, CDR1 is SGHTA and CDR2 is FQGNSA. The CDR3 loop is CASSQLAGVQFF. In nucleotides, the CDR3 is TGTGCCAGCAGCCAACTAGCGGGGGTGCAGTTCTTC.

In this sample, this clonotype turned up a few times. The rearrangement links TRBV9 to TRBJ2-1, with D unclear. CDR1 and CDR2 from the germline V gene are SGDLS and YYNGEE. Trimming cost V 4 bases and J 3 bases, with 8 bases left between them. This CDR3 contains 13 residues. Here the CDR3 reads CASSPPNYNEQFF. The DNA of the CDR3 is TGTGCCAGCAGCCCCCCGAACTACAATGAGCAGTTCTTC.

This clonotype was recorded many times. The V gene is TRBV3-1, the J gene TRBJ2-7, with D tentatively TRBD1 (6 bases). The CDR3 runs 12 residues. V lost 5 bases and J lost 1, with 6 bases in between. Germline values: CDR1 LGHDT, CDR2 YNNKEL (reference sequence). The CDR3 here is CASSTGSYEQYF. The CDR3 DNA reads TGTGCCAGCAGCACAGGGTCCTACGAGCAGTACTTC.

This clonotype has ten or more counts. In DNA, the CDR3 is TGTGCCAGCTCACCGACTCTTTACGACGGGGAGCTGTTTTTT. This encodes CASSPTLYDGELFF. This chain joins TRBV18 and TRBJ2-2; D unclear. V was cut by 3 bases and J by 7 bases, with 12 bases left in between. Looked up from germline, CDR1 is KGHSH and CDR2 is LQKENI. The CDR3 runs to 14 residues.

The chain combines TRBV14 with TRBJ1-5, with D maybe TRBD1 (5 bases). This CDR3 contains 18 residues. V was shortened by 4 bases and J by 2 bases, with 21 bases between the two germline ends. Germline loops: CDR1 SGHDN, CDR2 FVKESK. The CDR3 loop reads CASSRTPDSLYGNQPQHF. In DNA form, the CDR3 reads TGTGCCAGCAGCCGCACCCCTGACAGTCTCTATGGCAATCAGCCCCAGCATTTT.

This rearrangement joins TRBV20-1 to TRBJ2-3, with TRBD2 matching over 7 bases. The J segment lost 1 base and the V segment lost 1 base, leaving 8 bases of the junction unmatched. CDR3 length: 16 residues. Germline V CDR1 and CDR2: DFQATT, SNEGSKA (reference sequence). CDR3 nucleotides: TGCAGTGCTAGAGGAACGCGACGGGGGGGCACAGATACGCAGTATTTT. Translation: CSARGTRRGGTDTQYF.

This clonotype has more than one count but fewer than ten. The chain employs TRBV7-9 and TRBJ2-1; a possible D gene is TRBD2 (6 bases). Trimming left V 0 bases short and J 3 bases short, with 6 bases between. CDR3 length: 14 amino acids. Germline assignment: CDR1 SEHNR and CDR2 FQNEAQ (reference sequence). The CDR3 here is CASSLADYYNEQFF. For the CDR3, the DNA is TGTGCCAGCAGCTTAGCGGACTACTACAATGAGCAGTTCTTC.

The chain combines TRBV4-1 with TRBJ1-2; 11 nucleotides align to TRBD1. After removal of 6 bases from V and 3 bases from J, the junction contained 3 bases not matched to a gene. This CDR3 comprises 14 residues. Germline V gene sequence: CDR1 MGHRA, CDR2 YSYEKL. CDR3 amino acids: CASRVGQGDYGYTF. The CDR3 nucleotides read TGCGCCAGCAGAGTGGGACAGGGGGACTATGGCTACACCTTC.

This clonotype is labeled medium-sized. This chain uses TRBV3-1 with TRBJ2-7; a possible D gene is TRBD2 (7 bases). The V gene's germline CDR1 is LGHDT and CDR2 YNNKEL (reference sequence). CDR3 length equals 15 residues. Trimming took off 4 bases at V and 0 bases at J, with 13 bases between the two ends. The CDR3: CASSRGGGRSYEQYF. The DNA for the CDR3 is TGTGCCAGCAGCCGAGGGGGGGGACGCTCCTACGAGCAGTACTTC.

This clonotype was recorded a few times. The CDR3 reads CASSALMGRNTEAFF. DNA of the CDR3: TGTGCCAGCAGCGCCCTAATGGGACGGAACACTGAAGCTTTCTTT. The rearrangement joins TRBV7-9 to TRBJ1-1, with a weak D call TRBD1 (5 bases). Trimming stripped 5 bases from V and 1 base from J, with 14 bases between. Germline CDR1 and CDR2: SEHNR and FQNEAQ (reference sequence). CDR3 length equals 15 residues.

This clonotype was seen at least ten times. This chain links TRBV6-2 or TRBV6-3 with TRBJ2-3; 7 nucleotides match TRBD2. The CDR3 has 15 amino acids. CDR1 and CDR2 from the germline V gene are MNHEY and SVGEGT. V was clipped by 2 bases and J by 4 bases; unmatched bases: 6. This chain's CDR3 is CASSYRAGVPDTQYF. The DNA for the CDR3 is TGTGCCAGCAGTTACCGGGCGGGAGTCCCAGATACGCAGTATTTT.

This clonotype occurred many times. The chain joins TRBV2 to TRBJ2-1; no clear D. Looked up from germline, CDR1 is SNHLY and CDR2 is FYNNEI. The CDR3 is 15 amino acids. Trimming took 2 bases from V and 2 from J, leaving 10 bases between them. CDR3 nucleotide sequence: TGTGCCAGCAGTGAATGGGCCGATCCCTACAATGAGCAGTTCTTC. Amino acid sequence: CASSEWADPYNEQFF.

This clonotype has at least ten counts. The CDR3 here is CASSRAGNGYTF. CDR3 in DNA: TGCGCCAGCAGCCGGGCAGGGAATGGCTACACCTTC. This chain links TRBV4-3 with TRBJ1-2, with D possibly being TRBD1 (5 bases). Trimming took off 4 bases at V and 6 bases at J, with 9 bases between the two ends. Germline CDR1 reads LGHNA; CDR2 reads YSLEER. CDR3 length equals 12 residues.

This clonotype was recorded at least ten times. This sequence joins TRBV4-3 and TRBJ2-7; 12 bases are a match to TRBD2. CDR1 is LGHNA, CDR2 YSLEER, per germline. The CDR3 covers 16 residues. Trimming at V came to 1 base and at J to 4 bases, leaving 5 bases not matched to a gene. CDR3 coding DNA: TGCGCCAGCAGCCAAGGTCTAGCGGGGGGGCTATACGAGCAGTACTTC. As protein: CASSQGLAGGLYEQYF.

This clonotype was recorded a few times. The V and J genes are TRBV28 and TRBJ1-5; 9 nucleotides line up with TRBD1. This CDR3 spans 14 amino acids. Germline CDR1 and CDR2: MDHEN and SYDVKM. The J segment lost 6 bases and the V segment lost 6 bases, leaving 6 bases of the junction unmatched. CDR3 region: CASRQTGGGQPQHF. CDR3 in DNA: TGTGCCAGCAGGCAAACAGGGGGCGGTCAGCCCCAGCATTTT.

Ten or more counts support this clonotype. The CDR3 reads CASRTGGRGDTQYF. CDR3 in DNA: TGTGCCAGCAGGACAGGGGGCCGAGGAGATACGCAGTATTTT. The chain joins TRBV6-1 to TRBJ2-3; 10 bases agree with TRBD1. V was pared by 6 bases and J by 5 bases, with 5 bases of the junction left unmatched. Germline lookup yields CDR1 MNHNS and CDR2 SASEGT. This CDR3 is 14 amino acids long.

This clonotype showed up many times. In nucleotides, the CDR3 is TGCAGTGCTTTATCCGGGACTAGCGGGTACAATGAGCAGTTCTTC. Its translation: CSALSGTSGYNEQFF. The chain uses TRBV20-1 and TRBJ2-1, with 12 bases identical to TRBD2. V was pared by 5 bases and J by 4 bases, with 6 bases of the junction left unmatched. CDR1 is DFQATT, CDR2 SNEGSKA, per germline (reference sequence). This CDR3 has 15 amino acids.

J is TRBJ2-7 and V is TRBV4-3; D is undetermined. Germline assignment: CDR1 LGHNA and CDR2 YSLEER. This CDR3 region has 13 residues. Trimming left V 0 bases short and J 6 bases short, with 9 bases between. The CDR3 spells CASSQDSRFEQYF. CDR3 DNA: TGCGCCAGCAGCCAAGATTCCCGGTTCGAGCAGTACTTC.

This clonotype was found many times. The chain has TRBV6-1 and TRBJ1-4; maybe TRBD1 (6 bases). Germline V gives CDR1 MNHNS, CDR2 SASEGT. The CDR3 length is 15 residues. The germline V and J ends were trimmed by 6 bases and 6 bases, with 17 bases remaining between them. The CDR3 nucleotides read TGTGCCAGCAGGGAAACGGGGGCTTGGGATGAAAAACTGTTTTTT. Its translation: CASRETGAWDEKLFF.

This clonotype was counted at least ten times. The V gene is TRBV4-2, the J gene TRBJ2-3, with 10 bases matching TRBD2. The CDR3 runs to 17 residues. The ends lost 0 bases at V and 5 bases at J; junction bases unmatched: 8. Germline loops: CDR1 LGHNA, CDR2 YNFKEQ. Here the CDR3 DNA reads TGTGCCAGCAGCCAAGATCGCGGGACTAGCGAGGGAGATACGCAGTATTTT. Translated, it gives CASSQDRGTSEGDTQYF.

This clonotype was detected many times. The chain recombines TRBV5-1 with TRBJ1-1; possibly TRBD1 for D (5 bases). Trimming stripped 9 bases from V and 0 bases from J, with 21 bases between. This CDR3 is built from 16 residues. Germline V gene sequence: CDR1 SGHRS, CDR2 YFSETQ. Here the CDR3 DNA reads TGCGCCACCTCTATGAATCCAGGGAGGATGAACACTGAAGCTTTCTTT. It translates to CATSMNPGRMNTEAFF.

The J gene is TRBJ2-1, the V gene TRBV20-1; D ambiguous. In germline, CDR1 is DFQATT, CDR2 SNEGSKA (reference sequence). This CDR3 is 14 amino acids long. V was pared by 0 bases and J by 3 bases, with 9 bases between. In DNA form, the CDR3 reads TGCAGTGCTAGAGAGTCCCTACTCTACAATGAGCAGTTCTTC. This sequence encodes CSARESLLYNEQFF.